This TCR beta chain was documented in a study of cytomegalovirus exposure and HLA in healthy donors. The PCR ran on 60 Vbeta and 13 Jbeta primers. Sequencing was performed with immunoSEQ multiplex PCR; in TCRdb, only in-frame clones are kept and a portion is missing. The sample includes fewer than 200,000 clones, over 60% of them seen just once. At the time of sampling, donors were nominally healthy, though unrecorded immune exposures were likely. V trimming: 1 base; J trimming: 2 bases; junction bases outside the gene matches: 5. The CDR3 loop spans 16 amino acids. Germline CDR1 and CDR2: LNHNV and YYDKDF (reference sequence).

Specimen: PBMCs. J is TRBJ1-3 and V is TRBV15, with 7 bases identical to TRBD1. This TCR derives from a girl aged 5-17 years in good health and CMV-seronegative. The CDR3 sequence is CATSRGGGTAGNTIYF. For the CDR3, the DNA is TGTGCCACCAGCAGAGGCGGCGGGACAGCTGGAAACACCATATATTTT.